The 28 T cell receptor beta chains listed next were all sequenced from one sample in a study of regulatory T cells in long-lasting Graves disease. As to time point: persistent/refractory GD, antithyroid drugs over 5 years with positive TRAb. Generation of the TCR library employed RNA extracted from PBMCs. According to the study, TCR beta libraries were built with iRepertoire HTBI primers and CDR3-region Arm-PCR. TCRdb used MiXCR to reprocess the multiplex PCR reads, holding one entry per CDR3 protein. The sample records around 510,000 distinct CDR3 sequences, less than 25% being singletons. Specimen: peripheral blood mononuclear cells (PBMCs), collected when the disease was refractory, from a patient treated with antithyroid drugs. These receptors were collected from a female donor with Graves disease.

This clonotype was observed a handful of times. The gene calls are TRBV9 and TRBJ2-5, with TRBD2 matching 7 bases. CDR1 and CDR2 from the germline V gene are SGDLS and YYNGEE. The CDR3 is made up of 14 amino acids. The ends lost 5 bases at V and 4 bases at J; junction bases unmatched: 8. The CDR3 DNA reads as TGTGCCAGCAGTCCGGCGGGAGATCCAGAGACCCAGTACTTC. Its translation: CASSPAGDPETQYF. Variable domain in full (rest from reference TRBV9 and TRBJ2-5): DSGVTQTPKHLITATGQRVTLRCSPRSGDLSVYWYQQSLDQGLQFLIQYYNGEERAKGNILERFSAQQFPDLHSELNLSSLELGDSALYFCASSPAGDPETQYFGPGTRLLVL.

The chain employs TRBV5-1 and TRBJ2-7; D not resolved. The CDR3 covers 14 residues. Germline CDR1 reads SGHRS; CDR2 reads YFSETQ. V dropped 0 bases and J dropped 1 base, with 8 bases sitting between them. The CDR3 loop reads CASSLAEFSYEQYF. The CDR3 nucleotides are TGCGCCAGCAGCTTGGCCGAGTTTTCCTACGAGCAGTACTTC. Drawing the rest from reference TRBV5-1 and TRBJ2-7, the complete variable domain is KAGVTQTPRYLIKTRGQQVTLSCSPISGHRSVSWYQQTPGQGLQFLFEYFSETQRNKGNFPGRFSGRQFSNSRSEMNVSTLELGDSALYLCASSLAEFSYEQYFGPGTRLTVT.

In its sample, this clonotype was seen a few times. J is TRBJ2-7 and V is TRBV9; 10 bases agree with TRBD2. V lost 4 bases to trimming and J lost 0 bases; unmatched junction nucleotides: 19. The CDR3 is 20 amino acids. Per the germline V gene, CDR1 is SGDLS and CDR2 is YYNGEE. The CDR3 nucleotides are TGTGCCAGCAGCCCGGCGGGTAGCGGGAGGTTCAATCTTAGCTCCTACGAGCAGTACTTC. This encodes CASSPAGSGRFNLSSYEQYF.

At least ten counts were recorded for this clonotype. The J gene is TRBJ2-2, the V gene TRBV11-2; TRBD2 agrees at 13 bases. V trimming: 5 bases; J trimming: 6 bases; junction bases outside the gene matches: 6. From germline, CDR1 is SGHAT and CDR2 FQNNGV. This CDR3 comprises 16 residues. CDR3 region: CASSLRTSGSPGELFF. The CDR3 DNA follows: TGTGCCAGCAGCCTCCGGACTAGCGGGAGTCCCGGGGAGCTGTTTTTT.

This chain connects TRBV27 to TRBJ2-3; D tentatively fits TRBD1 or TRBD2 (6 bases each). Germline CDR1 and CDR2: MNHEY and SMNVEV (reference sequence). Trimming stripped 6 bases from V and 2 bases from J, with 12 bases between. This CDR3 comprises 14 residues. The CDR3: CASRIGGLTDTQYF. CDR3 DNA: TGTGCCAGCAGGATTGGGGGGCTCACAGATACGCAGTATTTT.

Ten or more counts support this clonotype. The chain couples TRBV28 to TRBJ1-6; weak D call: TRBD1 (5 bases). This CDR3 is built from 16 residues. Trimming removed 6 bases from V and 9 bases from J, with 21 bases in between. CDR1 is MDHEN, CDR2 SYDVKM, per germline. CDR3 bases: TGTGCCAGCAGACCCCTCCAGGGCGGGGGGGGTTCACCCCTCCACTTT. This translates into CASRPLQGGGGSPLHF.

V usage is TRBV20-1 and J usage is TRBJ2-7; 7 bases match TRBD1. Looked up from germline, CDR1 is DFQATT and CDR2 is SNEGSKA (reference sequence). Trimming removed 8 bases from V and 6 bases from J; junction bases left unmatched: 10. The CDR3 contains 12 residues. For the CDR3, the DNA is TGCAGTACTAACAGGGGTGATGGCGAGCAGTACTTC. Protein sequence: CSTNRGDGEQYF.

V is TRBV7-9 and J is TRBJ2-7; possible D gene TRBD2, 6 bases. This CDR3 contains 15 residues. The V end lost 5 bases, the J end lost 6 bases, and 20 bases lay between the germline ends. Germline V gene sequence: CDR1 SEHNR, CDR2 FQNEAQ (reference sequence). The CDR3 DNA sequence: TGTGCCAGCAGCCCGCCCGGGACTCCGATCGGCGAGCAGTACTTC. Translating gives CASSPPGTPIGEQYF.

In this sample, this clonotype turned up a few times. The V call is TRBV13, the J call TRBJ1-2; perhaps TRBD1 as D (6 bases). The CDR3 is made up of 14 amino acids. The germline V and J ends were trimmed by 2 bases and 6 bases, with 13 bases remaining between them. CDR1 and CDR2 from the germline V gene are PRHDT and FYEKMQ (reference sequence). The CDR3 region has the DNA TGTGCCAGCAGCTTAAAGTACAGGGTCGATGGCTACACCTTC. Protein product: CASSLKYRVDGYTF.

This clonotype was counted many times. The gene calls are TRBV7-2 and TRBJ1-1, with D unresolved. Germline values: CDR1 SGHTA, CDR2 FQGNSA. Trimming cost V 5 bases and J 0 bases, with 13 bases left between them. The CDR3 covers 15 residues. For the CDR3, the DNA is TGTGCCAGCAGCCCCCTGGCGGGGATGAACACTGAAGCTTTCTTT. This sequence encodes CASSPLAGMNTEAFF.

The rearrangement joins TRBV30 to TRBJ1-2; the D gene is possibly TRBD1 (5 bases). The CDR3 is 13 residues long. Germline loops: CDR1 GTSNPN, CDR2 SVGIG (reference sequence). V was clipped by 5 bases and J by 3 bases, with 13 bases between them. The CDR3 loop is CAWGPPGYYGYTF. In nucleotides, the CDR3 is TGTGCCTGGGGGCCCCCAGGGTACTATGGCTACACCTTC.

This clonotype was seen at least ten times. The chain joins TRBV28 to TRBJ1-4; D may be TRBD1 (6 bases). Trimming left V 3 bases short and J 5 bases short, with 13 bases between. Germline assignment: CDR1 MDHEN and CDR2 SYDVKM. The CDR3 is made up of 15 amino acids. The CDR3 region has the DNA TGTGCCAGCAGTTTTCCTGGGACAAAAAATGAAAAACTGTTTTTT. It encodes CASSFPGTKNEKLFF.

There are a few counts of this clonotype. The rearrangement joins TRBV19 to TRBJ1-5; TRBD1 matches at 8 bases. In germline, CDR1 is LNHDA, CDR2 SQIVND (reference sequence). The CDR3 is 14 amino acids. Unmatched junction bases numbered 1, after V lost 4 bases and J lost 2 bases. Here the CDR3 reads CASSTDRGNQPQHF. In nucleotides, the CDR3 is TGTGCCAGTAGTACGGACAGGGGCAATCAGCCCCAGCATTTT.

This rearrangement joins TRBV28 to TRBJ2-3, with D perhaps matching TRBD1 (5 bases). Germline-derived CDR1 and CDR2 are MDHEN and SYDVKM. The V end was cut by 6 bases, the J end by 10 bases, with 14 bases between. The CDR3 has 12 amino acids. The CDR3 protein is CASRFDSRAQYF. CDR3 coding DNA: TGTGCCAGCAGATTTGACAGTAGAGCGCAGTATTTT. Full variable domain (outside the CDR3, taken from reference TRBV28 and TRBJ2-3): DVKVTQSSRYLVKRTGEKVFLECVQDMDHENMFWYRQDPGLGLRLIYFSYDVKMKEKGDIPEGYSVSREKKERFSLILESASTNQTSMYLCASRFDSRAQYFGPGTRLTVL.

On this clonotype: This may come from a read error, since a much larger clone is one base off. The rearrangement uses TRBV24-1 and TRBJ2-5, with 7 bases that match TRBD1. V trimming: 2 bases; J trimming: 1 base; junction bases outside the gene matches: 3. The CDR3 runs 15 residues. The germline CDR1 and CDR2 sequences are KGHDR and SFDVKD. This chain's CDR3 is CATSDSKGAQETQYF. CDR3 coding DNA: TGTGCCACCAGTGATTCGAAGGGGGCCCAAGAGACCCAGTACTTC.

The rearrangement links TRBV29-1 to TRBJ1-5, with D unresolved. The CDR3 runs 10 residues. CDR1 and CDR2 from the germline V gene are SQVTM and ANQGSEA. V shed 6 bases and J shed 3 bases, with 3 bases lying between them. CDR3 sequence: CSVHNQPQHF. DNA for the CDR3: TGCAGCGTCCACAATCAGCCCCAGCATTTT.

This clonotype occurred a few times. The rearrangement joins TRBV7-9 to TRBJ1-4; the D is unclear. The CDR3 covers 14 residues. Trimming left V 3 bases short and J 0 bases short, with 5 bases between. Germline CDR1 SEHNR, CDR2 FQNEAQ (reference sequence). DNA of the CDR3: TGTGCCAGCAGCTTGAGTGCAACTAATGAAAAACTGTTTTTT. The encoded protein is CASSLSATNEKLFF.

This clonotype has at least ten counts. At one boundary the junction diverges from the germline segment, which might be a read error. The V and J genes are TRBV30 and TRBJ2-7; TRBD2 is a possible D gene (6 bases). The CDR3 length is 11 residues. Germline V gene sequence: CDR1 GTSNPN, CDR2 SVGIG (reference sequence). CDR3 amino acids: CAWSGGMFQSF. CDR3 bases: TGTGCCTGGAGTGGCGGGATGTTCCAGTCCTTC.

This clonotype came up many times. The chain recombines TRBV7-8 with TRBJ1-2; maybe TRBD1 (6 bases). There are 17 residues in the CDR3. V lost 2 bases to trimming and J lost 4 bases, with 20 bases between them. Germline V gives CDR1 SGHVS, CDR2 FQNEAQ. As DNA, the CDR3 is TGTGCCAGCAGCTTAAGCCGTTTGCACGCCAGGGGCTATGGCTACACCTTC. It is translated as CASSLSRLHARGYGYTF. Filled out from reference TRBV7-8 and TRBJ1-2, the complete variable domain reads GAGVSQSPRYKVAKRGQDVALRCDPISGHVSLFWYQQALGQGPEFLTYFQNEAQLDKSGLPSDRFFAERPEGSVSTLKIQRTQQEDSAVYLCASSLSRLHARGYGYTFGSGTRLTVV.

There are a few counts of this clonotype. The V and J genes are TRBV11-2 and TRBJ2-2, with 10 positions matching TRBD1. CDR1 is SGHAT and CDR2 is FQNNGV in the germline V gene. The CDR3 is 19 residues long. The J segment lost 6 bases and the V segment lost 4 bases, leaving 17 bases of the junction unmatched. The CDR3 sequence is CASSSPRQGARFVSGELFF. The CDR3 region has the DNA TGTGCCAGCAGCTCTCCCCGACAGGGGGCGAGGTTTGTTTCCGGGGAGCTGTTTTTT.

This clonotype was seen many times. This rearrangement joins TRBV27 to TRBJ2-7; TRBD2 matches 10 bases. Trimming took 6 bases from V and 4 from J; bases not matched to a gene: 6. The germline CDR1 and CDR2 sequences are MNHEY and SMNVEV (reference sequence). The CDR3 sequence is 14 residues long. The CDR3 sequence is CASSQASGSYEQYF. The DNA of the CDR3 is TGTGCCAGCAGCCAAGCTAGCGGGAGTTACGAGCAGTACTTC.

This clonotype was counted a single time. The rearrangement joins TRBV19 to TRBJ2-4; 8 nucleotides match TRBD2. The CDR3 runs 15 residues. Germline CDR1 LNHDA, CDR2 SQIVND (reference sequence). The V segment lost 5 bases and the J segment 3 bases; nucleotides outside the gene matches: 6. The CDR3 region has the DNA TGTGCCAGTAGTCCCGGGGGGGTCGGCAAAAACATTCAGTACTTC. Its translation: CASSPGGVGKNIQYF.

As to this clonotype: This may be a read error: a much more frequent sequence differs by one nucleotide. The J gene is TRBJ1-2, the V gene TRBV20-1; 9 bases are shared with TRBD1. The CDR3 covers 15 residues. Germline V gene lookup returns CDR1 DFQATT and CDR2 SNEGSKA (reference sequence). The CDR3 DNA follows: TGCAGTGTTAGACCTAAAGGGACAGGGTCATATGGCTACACCTTC. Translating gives CSVRPKGTGSYGYTF.

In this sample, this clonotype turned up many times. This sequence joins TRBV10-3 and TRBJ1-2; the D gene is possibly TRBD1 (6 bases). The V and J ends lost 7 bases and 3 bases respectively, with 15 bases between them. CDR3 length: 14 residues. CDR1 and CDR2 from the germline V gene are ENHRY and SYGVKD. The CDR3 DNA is TGTGCCATCAACCACAGGGTTGCGGACTATGGCTACACCTTC. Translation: CAINHRVADYGYTF.

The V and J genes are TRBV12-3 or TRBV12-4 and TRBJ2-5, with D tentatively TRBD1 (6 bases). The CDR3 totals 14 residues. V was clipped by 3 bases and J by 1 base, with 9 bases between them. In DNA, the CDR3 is TGTGCCAGCAGTTTTTCCAGGGGCCAAGAGACCCAGTACTTC. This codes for CASSFSRGQETQYF.

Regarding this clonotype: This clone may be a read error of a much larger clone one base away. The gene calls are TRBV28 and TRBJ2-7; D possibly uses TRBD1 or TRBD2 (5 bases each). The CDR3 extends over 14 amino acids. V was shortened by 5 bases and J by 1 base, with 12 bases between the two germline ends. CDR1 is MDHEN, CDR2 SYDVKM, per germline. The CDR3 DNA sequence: TGTGCCAGCAGTCCCCATGGGGGTTCCTACGAGCAGTACTTC. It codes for CASSPHGGSYEQYF.

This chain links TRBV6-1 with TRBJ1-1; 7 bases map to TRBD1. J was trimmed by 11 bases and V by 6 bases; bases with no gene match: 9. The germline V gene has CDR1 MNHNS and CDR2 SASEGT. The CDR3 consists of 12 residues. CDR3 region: CASRLKDRYAFF. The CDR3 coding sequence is TGTGCCAGCAGACTTAAGGACAGGTACGCTTTCTTT.

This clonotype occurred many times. CDR3 sequence: CASSEGLTAQETQYF. DNA of the CDR3: TGTGCCAGCAGTGAAGGCTTGACAGCCCAAGAGACCCAGTACTTC. The chain couples TRBV6-1 to TRBJ2-5; tentatively, D is TRBD1 (5 bases). This CDR3 spans 15 amino acids. The V end lost 1 base, the J end lost 1 base, and 10 bases lay between the germline ends. Germline V CDR1 and CDR2: MNHNS, SASEGT.